Listed below are T cell receptor beta chains from one sample, sequenced in a study of CD8 T cells in ankylosing spondylitis. TCRdb itself ran the 5' RACE reads through MiXCR, one entry per CDR3 protein. The table lists about 360,000 distinct CDR3 sequences, 20% to 25% of them singletons. The sample was blood, either unsorted or a sorted T cell fraction (not recorded which). These receptors all come from a male donor with ankylosing spondylitis or in good health (not recorded which). Both conserved end residues are part of each CDR3. A D gene is named only where the DNA matches it firmly. Only part of the rows carry a size: once, few, many, or a class if the clone is expanded.

j_gene	v_gene	abundance	d_gene	CDR3nt	CDR3aa
TRBJ2-1	TRBV12-3/TRBV12-4	NA	TRBD2	TGTGCCAGCAGTCCCGCGGGGGGGGACAATGAGCAGTTCTTC	CASSPAGGDNEQFF
TRBJ1-5	TRBV10-3	few	NA	TGTGCCATCAGTACAGGTCTCAATCAGCCCCAGCATTTT	CAISTGLNQPQHF
TRBJ1-2	TRBV7-9	few	NA	TGTGCCAGCAGCTTAATCGTTCCGGAGGAAGGCTACACCTTC	CASSLIVPEEGYTF
TRBJ2-3	TRBV27	few	TRBD1	TGTGCCAGCAGTCCGGGACAGGTAGCGGCAGATACGCAGTATTTT	CASSPGQVAADTQYF
TRBJ2-1	TRBV12-3/TRBV12-4	few	NA	TGTGCCAGCAGCCCGACCCCCTGGTTTCAGTTCTTC	CASSPTPWFQFF
TRBJ2-6	TRBV6-5	few	NA	TGTGCCAGCAGTTACGACTGGGCTGGGGCCAACGTCCTGACTTTC	CASSYDWAGANVLTF
TRBJ1-2	TRBV29-1	few	NA	TGCAGCATCTCAGATGGACCTTATGGCTACACCTTC	CSISDGPYGYTF
TRBJ1-1	TRBV7-9	NA	NA	TGTGCCAGCAGCTTGGGATCGGTGAACACTGAAGCTTTCTTT	CASSLGSVNTEAFF
TRBJ2-7	TRBV4-2	many	NA	TGTGCCAGCAGCCTTAACATAGAGACCTACGAGCAGTACTTC	CASSLNIETYEQYF
TRBJ2-5	TRBV5-6	few	NA	TGTGCCAGCAGCCCCAATCAAGAGACCCAGTACTTC	CASSPNQETQYF
TRBJ2-3	TRBV4-1	few	NA	TGCGCCAGCGGGCTTGTTGGGCCAGATACGCAGTATTTT	CASGLVGPDTQYF
TRBJ2-1	TRBV30	NA	NA	TGTGCCTGGAGTGTACCCGGGACTCCTGGGAATGAGCAGTTCTTC	CAWSVPGTPGNEQFF
TRBJ2-1	TRBV5-6	NA	NA	TGTGCCAGCAGCCCACCTATGGAGGGGCAGGGTGAGCAGTTCTTC	CASSPPMEGQGEQFF
TRBJ1-1	TRBV3-1	few	TRBD1	TGTGCCAGCAGCCCCTTAACAGGGGAAACTGAAGCTTTCTTT	CASSPLTGETEAFF
TRBJ2-7	TRBV10-3	NA	TRBD1	TGTGCCATCAAAGACAGGGGTGGCTACGAGCAGTACTTC	CAIKDRGGYEQYF
TRBJ2-5	TRBV7-2	NA	TRBD2	TGTGCCAGCAGCTCGACCTGGGGACTAGACGAAGAGACCCAGTACTTC	CASSSTWGLDEETQYF
TRBJ2-5	TRBV7-6	few	TRBD1	TGTGCCAGCAGCCACCACCCGGACAGGGACGAGACCCAGTACTTC	CASSHHPDRDETQYF
TRBJ2-1	TRBV12-3/TRBV12-4	few	NA	TGTGCCAGTGGAGGGGTCAATGAGCAGTTCTTC	CASGGVNEQFF
TRBJ2-2	TRBV4-1	few	NA	TGCGCCAGCAGCCTGACAGAAGCCGGGGAGCTGTTTTTT	CASSLTEAGELFF
TRBJ2-5	TRBV12-3/TRBV12-4	few	TRBD2	TGTGCCAGCAGTTCCCCCATCGACCCGGGGGGTTGGGAGACCCAGTACTTC	CASSSPIDPGGWETQYF
TRBJ2-3	TRBV11-1	NA	NA	TGTGCCAGCAGCTCCGATTGGGCTAGCCGAATCAACACAGATACGCAGTATTTT	CASSSDWASRINTDTQYF
TRBJ2-7	TRBV10-3	NA	TRBD2	TGTGCCATCCTCGGGGGGGACTCCTACGAGCAGTACTTC	CAILGGDSYEQYF
TRBJ2-3	TRBV20-1	NA	TRBD2	TGCAGTGCTAGGACGGGGGGTGCAGATACGCAGTATTTT	CSARTGGADTQYF
TRBJ2-7	TRBV30	few	NA	TGTGCCTGGAGTTTATCCCCCCCGGACGGGTCCTACGAGCAGTACTTC	CAWSLSPPDGSYEQYF
TRBJ2-1	TRBV12-3/TRBV12-4	NA	NA	TGTGCCAGCAGTTGGGTCGATGAGCAGTTCTTC	CASSWVDEQFF
TRBJ2-7	TRBV7-6	NA	NA	TGTGCCAGCAGTCCTCATGAGGAGGGTCGCCTCTCCTTC	CASSPHEEGRLSF
TRBJ1-1	TRBV7-9	few	TRBD1	TGTGCCAGCAGCCCCTGGACAGGAGGACTCACTGAAGCTTTCTTT	CASSPWTGGLTEAFF
TRBJ2-7	TRBV9	NA	NA	TGTGCCAGCAGCGTAGAGGGGAATCTCTACGAGCAGTACTTC	CASSVEGNLYEQYF
TRBJ1-5	TRBV6-2/TRBV6-3	once	NA	TGTGCCAGCAGCGTTACTTATAGCAATCAGCCCCAGCATTTT	CASSVTYSNQPQHF
TRBJ2-5	TRBV12-3/TRBV12-4	NA	TRBD1	TGTGCCAGCAGCCCAGGGACAGGAAAGACCCAGTACTTC	CASSPGTGKTQYF
TRBJ2-5	TRBV11-2	NA	TRBD2	TGTGCCAGCCGCCGGGCGGGGGGCCAAGAGACCCAGTACTTC	CASRRAGGQETQYF
TRBJ2-7	TRBV7-2	NA	NA	TGTGCCAGCAGCTTAAGGAACTTGCAGTACTTC	CASSLRNLQYF
TRBJ2-1	TRBV4-1	NA	NA	TGCGCCAGCAGCCAAGTCTTAACGGGGGGCCTAAGCGATGAGCAGTTCTTC	CASSQVLTGGLSDEQFF
TRBJ2-5	TRBV12-3/TRBV12-4	many	NA	TGTGCCAGCAGCGGAGAGACCCAGTACTTC	CASSGETQYF
TRBJ2-7	TRBV28	once	TRBD1	TGTGCCAGCAGTTCGTGGGACAGGGGAAAGGGGCAGTACTTC	CASSSWDRGKGQYF
TRBJ2-3	TRBV12-3/TRBV12-4	NA	NA	TGTGCCAGCAGTCCCCGACTAAACACAGATACGCAGTATTTT	CASSPRLNTDTQYF
TRBJ1-5	TRBV28	NA	NA	TGTGCCAGCAGTTTAAATTGGGAGAATCAGCCCCAGCATTTT	CASSLNWENQPQHF
TRBJ2-2	TRBV9	NA	NA	TGTGCCAGCAGCGTAGGGAGTACGAACACCGGGGAGCTGTTTTTT	CASSVGSTNTGELFF